A selection of T cell receptor beta chains follows, all from one sample in a study of T cells after yellow fever vaccination. TCRdb redid the calling of the 5' RACE reads with MiXCR, one entry per CDR3 protein. Among 300,000 to 400,000 distinct CDR3 sequences, about 8.7% were seen once, and the ten largest hold over 15%. The sample in question was PBMCs, obtained on the day of the first yellow fever vaccination. The source of these receptors is a man in his late teens or twenties who received the YFV17D yellow fever vaccine. CDR3s include the opening cysteine and the closing phenylalanine or tryptophan. The order of the fields is clone size, J gene, V gene, D gene, CDR3 DNA, CDR3 protein. The D gene is left open where the match is weak. Clone size is stated in some rows and not others, as once, few, many or a class when expanded.

few | TRBJ2-5 | TRBV7-9 | . | TGTGCCAGCAGCTTATCAAAGGCCCAAAAAGAGACCCAGTACTTC | CASSLSKAQKETQYF
many | TRBJ2-7 | TRBV5-1 | TRBD2 | TGCGCCAGCAATACGGGGAAAGCGGGGGGGCCTTACGAGCAGTACTTC | CASNTGKAGGPYEQYF
. | TRBJ1-5 | TRBV7-2 | . | TGTGCCAGCAGACCGGGGGCGGCGGGCAATCAGCCCCAGCATTTT | CASRPGAAGNQPQHF
many | TRBJ2-4 | TRBV27 | TRBD1 | TGTGCCAGCAGTCCAAGACAGGGGATTGGCAAAAACATTCAGTACTTC | CASSPRQGIGKNIQYF
. | TRBJ2-7 | TRBV7-2 | TRBD2 | TGTGCCAGCAGCTCCCGGGGGGGACTTCACTACGAGCAGTACTTC | CASSSRGGLHYEQYF
many | TRBJ1-6 | TRBV20-1 | . | TGCAGTGCTAAATTGAAGGGGCCGAATTCACCCCTCCACTTT | CSAKLKGPNSPLHF
. | TRBJ1-2 | TRBV4-2 | . | TGTGCCATCAGCCCCGGGCTCCTCTGCTACACCTTC | CAISPGLLCYTF
. | TRBJ2-5 | TRBV7-2 | . | TGTGCCAGCAGCCTCTTCGGACTCTTTAGGAGCGAGACCCAGTACTTC | CASSLFGLFRSETQYF
. | TRBJ2-7 | TRBV4-1 | . | TGCGCCAGCAGCCAACTCCCTCTCGGAGGGACAATCTCCTACGAGCAGTACTTC | CASSQLPLGGTISYEQYF
few | TRBJ2-5 | TRBV11-2 | . | TGTGCCAGCAGCTTCCATGAACAGGAGGGAGAGACCCAGTACTTC | CASSFHEQEGETQYF
. | TRBJ1-5 | TRBV27 | . | TGTGCCAGCAGAAGACACCCTTCGGAGCCCCAGCATTTT | CASRRHPSEPQHF
few | TRBJ2-3 | TRBV6-5 | TRBD2 | TGTGCCAGCAGTTCCAGCGGGGGGGGGGATACGCAGTATTTT | CASSSSGGGDTQYF
few | TRBJ2-2 | TRBV4-1 | TRBD2 | TGCGCCAGCAGCCAAGAAGGAGCGGGGGCCCCCTCCGGGGAGCTGTTTTTT | CASSQEGAGAPSGELFF
few | TRBJ2-6 | TRBV4-2 | TRBD1 | TGTGCCAGCAGCCACCACGGGACAGCTCCTTTCTCTGGGGCCAACGTCCTGACTTTC | CASSHHGTAPFSGANVLTF
few | TRBJ2-1 | TRBV6-5 | . | TGTGCCAGCAGTTACGTCGGCAATGAGCAGTTCTTC | CASSYVGNEQFF
. | TRBJ2-1 | TRBV2 | . | TGTGCCAGCAGAGAGACAGTTAACAATGAGCAGTTCTTC | CASRETVNNEQFF
. | TRBJ2-1 | TRBV5-1 | . | TGCGCCAGCAGCTTGGGACCGGGGAATGAGCAGTTCTTC | CASSLGPGNEQFF
. | TRBJ1-2 | TRBV5-1 | TRBD1 | TGCGCCAGCAGCCGGGAGGGACAGGGTTATGGCTACACCTTC | CASSREGQGYGYTF
. | TRBJ1-6 | TRBV19 | . | TGTGCCAGTAGTATAGTCCAGGGAAGTTCACCCCTCCACTTT | CASSIVQGSSPLHF
. | TRBJ2-4 | TRBV18 | . | TGTGCCAGCTCACCACCGTCGGGGGTGGCCGAAAACATTCAGTACTTC | CASSPPSGVAENIQYF
few | TRBJ2-7 | TRBV20-1 | . | TGCAGTGCTAGAGATGAGGGCAGGGGAGGGCTCGAGCAGTACTTC | CSARDEGRGGLEQYF
few | TRBJ2-1 | TRBV5-1 | . | TGCGCCAGCAGTATTGACGGGGGCTCCTACAATGAGCAGTTCTTC | CASSIDGGSYNEQFF
. | TRBJ2-1 | TRBV28 | TRBD2 | TGTGCCAGCAGTCTTAGCGGGGGGGCCTTAAATGAGCAGTTCTTC | CASSLSGGALNEQFF
once | TRBJ2-1 | TRBV4-1 | TRBD2 | TGCGCCAGCAGCCAATCACTAGCGGGGACCAATGAGCAGTTCTTC | CASSQSLAGTNEQFF
few | TRBJ1-2 | TRBV5-4 | . | TGTGCCAGCAGCTACGACAAAAACTATGGCTACACCTTC | CASSYDKNYGYTF
few | TRBJ2-3 | TRBV2 | . | TGTGCCAGAGGTGTAACTAGCTTAGCGCAGTATTTT | CARGVTSLAQYF
. | TRBJ2-5 | TRBV5-4 | . | TGTGCCAGCAGCTCCCTGGACAGCTACCAAGAGACCCAGTACTTC | CASSSLDSYQETQYF
few | TRBJ2-3 | TRBV24-1 | . | TGTGCCACCAGTCCCCCGGCGGAGGGTCCCACAGATACGCAGTATTTT | CATSPPAEGPTDTQYF
. | TRBJ2-1 | TRBV4-3 | . | TGCGCCAGCAGCCCCCGCGAACAGTACAATGAGCAGTTCTTC | CASSPREQYNEQFF
few | TRBJ1-3 | TRBV5-1 | . | TGCGCCAGCAGCTTGGAACGAGGCCAGGGAAACACCATATATTTT | CASSLERGQGNTIYF
many | TRBJ2-2 | TRBV10-1 | . | TGCGCCAGCAGTGACGGGGACACCGGGGAGCTGTTTTTT | CASSDGDTGELFF
few | TRBJ2-7 | TRBV18 | . | TGTGCCAGCTCCCTCTCAAGGGCAGAGTACGAGCAGTACTTC | CASSLSRAEYEQYF
few | TRBJ2-7 | TRBV12-3/TRBV12-4 | TRBD1 | TGTGCCAGCAGTTCCCGTCGACAGGGGGCTTTGGACGAGCAGTACTTC | CASSSRRQGALDEQYF
few | TRBJ2-1 | TRBV6-2/TRBV6-3 | . | TGTGCCAGCAGAAACAGGGAGGATGAGCAGTTCTTC | CASRNREDEQFF
few | TRBJ2-1 | TRBV11-2 | . | TGTGCCAGCAGCCGGGAAAGCGGCCTCCAGGTTGAGCAGTTCTTC | CASSRESGLQVEQFF
. | TRBJ2-5 | TRBV6-5 | TRBD2 | TGTGCCAGCAGTTACTCGCGGGGGACTCCCGAGACCCAGTACTTC | CASSYSRGTPETQYF
few | TRBJ2-1 | TRBV5-1 | . | TGCGCCAGCAGCTACTCGCGGCGGGGAGATGAGCAGTTCTTC | CASSYSRRGDEQFF
. | TRBJ2-2 | TRBV18 | . | TGTGCCAGCTCACCAAGGGGCTCGAACACCGGGGAGCTGTTTTTT | CASSPRGSNTGELFF
many | TRBJ2-4 | TRBV18 | . | TGTGCCAGCTCACCACCAGGGGGCAAAAACATTCAGTACTTC | CASSPPGGKNIQYF
. | TRBJ2-3 | TRBV7-9 | . | TGTGCCAGCAGCTCCGGGGTGGGGAAAGATACGCAGTATTTT | CASSSGVGKDTQYF